These 13 T cell receptor beta chains came from one sample sequenced in a study of blood T cells in healthy people across ages. For the second PCR, which ran for 7 to 11 cycles, a sample-barcoded 5' primer and a J-beta primer mix were used. TCRdb re-derived calls from the 5' RACE reads in MiXCR, one entry per CDR3 protein. There are 550,000 to 600,000 distinct CDR3 sequences in the sample; roughly a quarter occur only once, and around 18% lies in the top ten. The source material was blood. The receptors stem from a woman in her 70s in good health.

The rearrangement links TRBV20-1 to TRBJ1-1; tentatively, D is TRBD1 (6 bases). CDR3 length: 12 amino acids. Germline V gene sequence: CDR1 DFQATT, CDR2 SNEGSKA (reference sequence). V dropped 0 bases and J dropped 7 bases, with 9 bases sitting between them. The CDR3 spells CSAREGAVEAFF. CDR3 DNA sequence: TGCAGTGCTAGAGAGGGGGCTGTTGAAGCTTTCTTT.

The chain combines TRBV7-3 with TRBJ2-7, with D maybe TRBD1 (5 bases). Trimming pared 3 bases from V and 0 bases from J, leaving 6 bases between. The germline CDR1 and CDR2 sequences are SGHTA and FQGTGA. This CDR3 contains 13 residues. CDR3 sequence reads: CASSFGHSYEQYF. The CDR3 nucleotides are TGTGCCAGCAGCTTTGGACACTCCTACGAGCAGTACTTC.

The chain recombines TRBV11-2 with TRBJ2-5, with TRBD2 as a possible D gene (6 bases). The J call could be wrong; TRBJ2-7 is a better fit for the DNA end. The V gene's germline CDR1 is SGHAT and CDR2 FQNNGV. The CDR3 loop spans 15 amino acids. CDR3 DNA: TGTGCCAGCAGCTTCTACCGGGGGAGCTCCTACGAGCAGTACTTC. Protein: CASSFYRGSSYEQYF.

This clonotype has just a few counts. The chain recombines TRBV4-3 with TRBJ2-5, with D perhaps matching TRBD2 (6 bases). This CDR3 has 18 residues. Germline CDR1 is LGHNA and CDR2 is YSLEER. With 0 bases removed from V and 3 bases from J, the gap between germline ends came to 20 bases. CDR3 nucleotide sequence: TGCGCCAGCAGCCAAGATGTCGGGACTGGTGCGGAAGAAGAGACCCAGTACTTC. Protein sequence: CASSQDVGTGAEEETQYF.

This clonotype was seen a single time. V gene TRBV7-2 combines with J gene TRBJ1-1; D gene ambiguous. In germline, CDR1 is SGHTA, CDR2 FQGNSA. The CDR3 is 13 amino acids. V shed 4 bases and J shed 4 bases, with 10 bases lying between them. The CDR3 loop is CASSSRSSTEAFF. DNA of the CDR3: TGTGCCAGCAGCTCCCGAAGCAGCACTGAAGCTTTCTTT.

The V and J genes are TRBV20-1 and TRBJ1-5; D is unresolved. Germline CDR1 reads DFQATT; CDR2 reads SNEGSKA (reference sequence). The CDR3 sequence is 14 residues long. V lost 7 bases to trimming and J lost 4 bases, with 17 bases between them. The CDR3 sequence: CSVSRAVNNQPQHF. DNA of the CDR3: TGCAGTGTGTCCCGGGCAGTTAATAATCAGCCCCAGCATTTT.

The V gene is TRBV12-3 or TRBV12-4, the J gene TRBJ2-7, with 12 bases lining up with TRBD2. This CDR3 has 15 amino acids. With V trimmed by 5 bases and J by 3 bases, 5 bases remained unmatched. The CDR3 loop is CASSIGLAGIYEQYF. The CDR3 DNA reads TGTGCCAGCAGTATCGGACTAGCGGGGATCTACGAGCAGTACTTC.

This rearrangement joins TRBV7-2 to TRBJ2-5, with D perhaps TRBD2 (6 bases). The DNA end is more similar to TRBJ2-1, so the J call may be wrong. CDR3 size: 13 residues. Looked up from germline, CDR1 is SGHTA and CDR2 is FQGNSA. This CDR3 reads CASSLWRANEQFF. The CDR3 nucleotides are TGTGCCAGCAGCTTATGGAGGGCCAATGAGCAGTTCTTC.

J is TRBJ1-6 and V is TRBV16, with 7 bases fitting TRBD1. The CDR3 is made up of 13 amino acids. V lost 3 bases, J lost 10 bases, and 3 bases stayed unmatched. The germline V gene encodes CDR1 KGHSY and CDR2 FQNENV. CDR3 amino acids: CASSHRTGSPLHF. CDR3 nucleotides: TGTGCCAGCAGCCACAGGACAGGATCACCCCTCCACTTT.

In this sample, this clonotype turned up a few times. Germline is not matched at one junction end, which may reflect a read error. V usage is TRBV9 and J usage is TRBJ2-3; D remains unclear. From germline, CDR1 is SGDLS and CDR2 YYNGEE. This CDR3 comprises 14 residues. The CDR3, as DNA: TGTGCTAGCAGCGACCGACGCACCACAGATACGCAGTATTTT. As protein: CASSDRRTTDTQYF. The whole variable domain, filled in from reference TRBV9 and TRBJ2-3, reads DSGVTQTPKHLITATGQRVTLRCSPRSGDLSVYWYQQSLDQGLQFLIQYYNGEERAKGNILERFSAQQFPDLHSELNLSSLELGDSALYFCASSDRRTTDTQYFGPGTRLTVL.

The sample holds a few counts of this clonotype. The CDR3, as DNA: TGTGCCAGCAGCTTATATAGCGGGGGGTACAATGAGCAGTTCTTC. This gives the protein CASSLYSGGYNEQFF. J is TRBJ2-5 and V is TRBV7-9; 10 nucleotides match TRBD2. The last part of the DNA fits TRBJ2-1 better; the J call may be wrong. This CDR3 is 15 amino acids long. Germline-derived CDR1 and CDR2 are SEHNR and FQNEAQ (reference sequence).

This clonotype was seen a few times. The chain links TRBV6-2 or TRBV6-3 to TRBJ1-6; no definite D call. The germline V and J ends were trimmed by 0 bases and 9 bases, with 9 bases remaining between them. This CDR3 contains 14 residues. The germline gives CDR1 MNHEY, CDR2 SVGEGT. This chain's CDR3 is CASSYSSGRSPLHF. The CDR3 DNA follows: TGTGCCAGCAGTTACTCTTCGGGCCGTTCACCCCTCCACTTT.

This clonotype was recorded a few times. This sequence joins TRBV10-3 and TRBJ2-1; 9 bases match TRBD2. The J segment lost 9 bases and the V segment lost 8 bases, leaving 11 bases of the junction unmatched. The CDR3 consists of 14 residues. Germline CDR1 ENHRY, CDR2 SYGVKD. CDR3 sequence: CAIWDSGGFGEQFF. The CDR3, as DNA: TGTGCCATCTGGGATAGCGGGGGATTTGGTGAGCAGTTCTTC.